A single sample is the source of the 9 T cell receptor beta chains below, sequenced in a study of CD8 T cells in Susac syndrome (dated by TCRdb to between 2017 and 2020). Libraries were made using the immunoSEQ multiplex PCR assay. RNA was extracted with the RNeasy kit and about 0.5 to 1 ug was reverse transcribed using random hexamers. TCRdb cleaned the public reads at Q25 with fastp, built clones with MiXCR and kept in-frame beta chains. CDR3 protein duplicates are merged, each entry listing the most common genes and DNA. The sample table lists around 170,000 distinct CDR3 sequences, just over 90% of them with a count of one. The ten largest make up approximately 0.082% of the sample. The specimen was CD4+ T cells from PBMCs. The receptors originated from a human donor in good health.

The genes are TRBV12-3 or TRBV12-4 and TRBJ2-1, with 7 bases aligning to TRBD2. V was pared by 8 bases and J by 3 bases, with 7 bases of the junction left unmatched. The CDR3 totals 14 residues. CDR3 amino acids: CASGISGIYNEQFF. The CDR3 DNA reads as TGTGCCAGCGGGATCAGCGGGATCTACAATGAGCAGTTCTTC.

The chain joins TRBV15 to TRBJ2-3; a weak D match, TRBD1 (5 bases). Trimming removed 6 bases from V and 2 bases from J, with 18 bases in between. This CDR3 has 16 amino acids. Per the germline V gene, CDR1 is LNHNV and CDR2 is YYDKDF (reference sequence). The CDR3 is CATSFIKTEFTDTQYF. The CDR3 nucleotides read TGTGCCACCAGTTTCATCAAGACAGAATTCACAGATACGCAGTATTTT.

The chain uses TRBV11-2 and TRBJ2-7, with 7 bases that match TRBD2. V shed 4 bases and J 4 bases; nucleotides not matched to a gene: 16. Germline lookup yields CDR1 SGHAT and CDR2 FQNNGV. The length of the CDR3 is 17 residues. Here the CDR3 DNA reads TGTGCCAGCAGCTCCATAAAAAGGACTAGTTCCGATTACGAGCAGTACTTC. It yields the protein CASSSIKRTSSDYEQYF. Based on the CDR3 plus reference TRBV11-2 and TRBJ2-7, the full variable domain is EAGVAQSPRYKIIEKRQSVAFWCNPISGHATLYWYQQILGQGPKLLIQFQNNGVVDDSQLPKDRFSAERLKGVDSTLKIQPAKLEDSAVYLCASSSIKRTSSDYEQYFGPGTRLTVT.

This sequence joins TRBV3-1 and TRBJ2-3; no reliable D call. This CDR3 region has 15 residues. The V end lost 2 bases, the J end lost 2 bases, and 11 bases lay between the germline ends. From germline, CDR1 is LGHDT and CDR2 YNNKEL (reference sequence). The CDR3 protein is CASSQRRRYTDTQYF. The CDR3 bases are TGTGCCAGCAGCCAACGCCGCAGATACACAGATACGCAGTATTTT.

The chain recombines TRBV7-9 with TRBJ2-2, with 10 bases aligning to TRBD2. After removal of 4 bases from V and 7 bases from J, the junction contained 12 bases not matched to a gene. The CDR3 has 17 amino acids. Germline values: CDR1 SEHNR, CDR2 FQNEAQ (reference sequence). CDR3 DNA: TGTGCCAGCAGCTACCCCCCGACTAGCGGGCGCGGCGGGGAGCTGTTTTTT. The encoded protein is CASSYPPTSGRGGELFF.

J is TRBJ2-1 and V is TRBV10-3, with a tentative D call TRBD2 (6 bases). The germline CDR1 and CDR2 sequences are ENHRY and SYGVKD. V was shortened by 9 bases and J by 0 bases, with 15 bases between the two germline ends. This CDR3 spans 15 amino acids. The CDR3 coding sequence is TGTGCCATTGGACCTGGGGGGAACTCCTACAATGAGCAGTTCTTC. It specifies CAIGPGGNSYNEQFF.

The rearrangement links TRBV20-1 to TRBJ2-2; D is perhaps TRBD1 (5 bases). Germline CDR1 is DFQATT and CDR2 is SNEGSKA (reference sequence). The CDR3 spans 13 residues. V gave up 4 bases and J gave up 5 bases, with 11 bases separating them. In DNA form, the CDR3 reads TGCAGTGCTACTAGGGGCAGTACCGGGGAGCTGTTTTTT. It yields the protein CSATRGSTGELFF.

The chain carries TRBV6-5 and TRBJ2-3; D remains unclear. The ends were cut back, 2 bases at V and 0 bases at J, with 9 bases in the middle. Germline V gene lookup returns CDR1 MNHEY and CDR2 SVGAGI. The CDR3 is 15 residues long. The CDR3 here is CASSYSGFSTDTQYF. CDR3 nucleotides: TGTGCCAGCAGTTACAGTGGGTTTAGCACAGATACGCAGTATTTT.

The chain combines TRBV10-1 with TRBJ1-5; D remains ambiguous. Per germline, CDR1 WNHNN and CDR2 SYGVQD (reference sequence). The CDR3 runs 12 residues. V lost 5 bases and J lost 6, with 8 bases in between. The CDR3 here is CASSTAGQPQHF. The CDR3 bases are TGCGCCAGCAGTACAGCGGGTCAGCCCCAGCATTTT.